This record looks at one T cell receptor (beta chain) sequence and its context. These data originate in a study of T cells in tuberculosis. Trimming at V came to 4 bases and at J to 2 bases, leaving 6 bases not matched to a gene. CDR3 length equals 15 residues. Germline V gives CDR1 LNHDA, CDR2 SQIVND (reference sequence). Here immunoSEQ multiplex PCR was the method, and the copy in TCRdb shows in-frame clones only, minus some. Of 20,000 to 25,000 clones listed, around nine tenths were seen once; the top ten hold around a sixth. This chain connects TRBV19 to TRBJ2-7; 9 nucleotides agree with TRBD1. The receptor's source is a donor between 10 and 35 years old with latent tuberculosis or without tuberculosis infection. Some clones in this sample may be carry-over from other donors' samples. Material for sequencing was PBMCs. CDR3 sequence reads: CASSTSGTGTYEQYF. The CDR3 bases are TGTGCCAGTAGTACTTCCGGGACAGGGACCTACGAGCAGTACTTC.